The 2 T cell receptor beta chains below were found in one sample sequenced in a study of blood T cells in healthy people across ages. The second PCR ran roughly 6 to 11 cycles with a sample-barcoded 5' primer and J-beta primers. One entry per CDR3 protein results from TCRdb running MiXCR on the 5' RACE reads. The sample yields roughly 1.9 million distinct CDR3 sequences, about two fifths seen once. The sample taken for sequencing was blood. These receptors all come from a human donor in good health.

This clonotype came up a few times. This CDR3 is CASSQDPGTLPLEKLFF. The CDR3 DNA follows: TGCGCCAGCAGCCAAGATCCCGGGACCCTACCACTAGAAAAACTGTTTTTT. The rearrangement uses TRBV4-1 and TRBJ1-4; D is perhaps TRBD1 (5 bases). CDR1 and CDR2 from the germline V gene are MGHRA and YSYEKL. The CDR3 loop spans 17 amino acids. V lost 0 bases to trimming and J lost 8 bases, with 19 bases between them.

The rearrangement links TRBV9 to TRBJ1-2, with D possibly being TRBD1 (5 bases). Germline V gene data show CDR1 as SGDLS and CDR2 as YYNGEE. V was cut by 0 bases and J by 7 bases, with 16 bases left in between. The CDR3 spans 15 residues. The CDR3 DNA reads TGTGCCAGCAGCGTAGAGGTGACCTTTGGGGGTGGCTACACCTTC. Protein sequence: CASSVEVTFGGGYTF.